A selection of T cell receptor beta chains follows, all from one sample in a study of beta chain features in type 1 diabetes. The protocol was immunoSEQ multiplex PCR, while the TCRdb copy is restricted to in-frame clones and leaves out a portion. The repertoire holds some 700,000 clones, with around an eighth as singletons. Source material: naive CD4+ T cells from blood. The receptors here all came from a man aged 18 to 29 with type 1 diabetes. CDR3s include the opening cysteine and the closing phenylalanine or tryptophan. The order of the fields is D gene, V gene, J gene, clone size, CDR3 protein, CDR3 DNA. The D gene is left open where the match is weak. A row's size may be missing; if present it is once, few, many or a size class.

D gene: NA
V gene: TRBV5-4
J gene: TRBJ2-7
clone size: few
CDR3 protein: CASSLGSVGSYEQYF
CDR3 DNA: TGTGCCAGCAGCCTTGGGTCCGTGGGAAGCTACGAGCAGTACTTC

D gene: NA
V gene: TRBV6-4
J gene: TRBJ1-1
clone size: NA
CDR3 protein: CASSPHGRVNTEAFF
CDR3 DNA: TGTGCCAGCAGCCCCCATGGCAGGGTCAACACTGAAGCTTTCTTT

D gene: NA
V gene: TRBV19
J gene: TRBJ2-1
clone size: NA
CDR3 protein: CASSREGSEQFF
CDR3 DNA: TGTGCCAGTAGTAGGGAAGGGAGTGAGCAGTTCTTC

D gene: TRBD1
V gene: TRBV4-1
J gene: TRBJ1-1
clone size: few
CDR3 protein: CASSQPPGQMNTEAFF
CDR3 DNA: TGCGCCAGCAGCCAACCCCCGGGACAGATGAACACTGAAGCTTTCTTT

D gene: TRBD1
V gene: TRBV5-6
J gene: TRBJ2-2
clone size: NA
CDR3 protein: CASSPTGLGAGELFF
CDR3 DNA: TGTGCCAGCAGCCCGACAGGGCTAGGCGCCGGGGAGCTGTTTTTT

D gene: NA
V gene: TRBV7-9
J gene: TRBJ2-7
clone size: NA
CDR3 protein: CASSFGPGGVDEQYF
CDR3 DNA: NA

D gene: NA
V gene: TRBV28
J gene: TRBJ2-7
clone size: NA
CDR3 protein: CASSLPTGVADEQYF
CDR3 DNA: TGTGCCAGCAGTTTACCGACCGGGGTTGCGGACGAGCAGTACTTC

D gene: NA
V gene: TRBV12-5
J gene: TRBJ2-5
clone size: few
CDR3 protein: CASGLGGITLGTQYF
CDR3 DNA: TGTGCTAGTGGTTTGGGGGGTATCACCCTGGGGACCCAGTACTTC

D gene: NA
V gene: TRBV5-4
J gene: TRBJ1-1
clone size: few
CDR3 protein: CASSLAPGNTEAFF
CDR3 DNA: TGTGCCAGCAGCTTGGCCCCAGGGAACACTGAAGCTTTCTTT

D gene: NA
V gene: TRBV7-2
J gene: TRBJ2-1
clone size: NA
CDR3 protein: CASSLAARLSYNEQFF
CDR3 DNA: TGTGCCAGCAGCTTAGCGGCAAGACTCTCCTACAATGAGCAGTTCTTC

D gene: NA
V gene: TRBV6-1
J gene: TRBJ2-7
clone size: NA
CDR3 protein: CASSEPLQEQYF
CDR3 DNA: TGTGCCAGCAGTGAACCGTTACAAGAGCAGTACTTC

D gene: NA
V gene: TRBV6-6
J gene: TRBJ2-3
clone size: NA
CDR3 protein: CASSSQWVTQYF
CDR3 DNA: TGTGCCAGCAGTTCTCAGTGGGTTACGCAGTATTTT

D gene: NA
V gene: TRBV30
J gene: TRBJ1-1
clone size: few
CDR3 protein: CAWSVAGLEAFF
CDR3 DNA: TGTGCCTGGAGTGTGGCTGGCCTTGAAGCTTTCTTT

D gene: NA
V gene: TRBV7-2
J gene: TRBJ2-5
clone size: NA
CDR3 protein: CASSLATGAQETQYF
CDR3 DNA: TGTGCCAGCAGCTTAGCTACGGGAGCCCAAGAGACCCAGTACTTC

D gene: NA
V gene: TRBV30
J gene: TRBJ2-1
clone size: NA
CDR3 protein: CAWSGWGGLWDEQFF
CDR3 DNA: TGTGCCTGGAGCGGATGGGGGGGCCTTTGGGATGAGCAGTTCTTC

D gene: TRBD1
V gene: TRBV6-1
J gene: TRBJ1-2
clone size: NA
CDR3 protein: CASSESLGQGLNYGYTF
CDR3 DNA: TGTGCCAGCAGTGAATCTTTGGGACAGGGGCTTAACTATGGCTACACCTTC

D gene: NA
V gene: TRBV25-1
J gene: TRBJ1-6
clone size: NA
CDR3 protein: CASSDSWGEGFDSPLHF
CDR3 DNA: TGTGCCAGCAGTGACTCATGGGGTGAAGGATTTGATTCACCCCTCCACTTT

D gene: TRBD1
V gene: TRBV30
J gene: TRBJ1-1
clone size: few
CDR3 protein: CAWETGSPNTEAFF
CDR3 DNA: TGTGCCTGGGAGACAGGGTCCCCAAACACTGAAGCTTTCTTT

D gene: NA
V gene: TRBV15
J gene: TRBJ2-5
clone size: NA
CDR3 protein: CATRGRGEQETQYF
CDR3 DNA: TGTGCCACCAGAGGGCGGGGAGAGCAAGAGACCCAGTACTTC

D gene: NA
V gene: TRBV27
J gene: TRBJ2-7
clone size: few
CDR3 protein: CASQLGWEGGEQYF
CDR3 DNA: TGTGCCAGCCAACTGGGGTGGGAAGGAGGGGAGCAGTACTTC

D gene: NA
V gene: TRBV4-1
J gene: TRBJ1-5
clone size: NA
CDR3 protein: CASSQEGPHLNQPQHF
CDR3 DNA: TGCGCCAGCAGCCAAGAGGGTCCCCACCTCAATCAGCCCCAGCATTTT

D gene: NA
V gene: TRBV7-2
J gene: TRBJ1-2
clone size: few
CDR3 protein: CASSSGRRGYTF
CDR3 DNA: TGTGCCAGCAGCTCAGGACGGCGTGGCTACACCTTC

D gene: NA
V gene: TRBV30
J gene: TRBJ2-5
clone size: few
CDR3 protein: CAWKGVETQYF
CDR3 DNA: TGTGCCTGGAAGGGAGTGGAGACCCAGTACTTC

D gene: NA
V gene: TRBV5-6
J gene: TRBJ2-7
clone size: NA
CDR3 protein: CASSRAGLNYEQYF
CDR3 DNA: TGTGCCAGCAGTCGGGCGGGCCTCAACTACGAGCAGTACTTC

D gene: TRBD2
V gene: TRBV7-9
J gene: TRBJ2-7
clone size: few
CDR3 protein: CASSLTAGGYEQYF
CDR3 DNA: TGTGCCAGCAGCTTAACAGCGGGGGGCTACGAGCAGTACTTC

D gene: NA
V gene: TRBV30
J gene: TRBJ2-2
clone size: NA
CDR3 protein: CAWSRGGNTGELFF
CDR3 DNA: TGTGCCTGGAGCCGGGGAGGGAACACCGGGGAGCTGTTTTTT

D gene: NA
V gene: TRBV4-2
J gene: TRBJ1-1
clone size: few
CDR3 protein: CASRDRYDTEAFF
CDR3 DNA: TGTGCCAGTAGAGACAGGTACGACACTGAAGCTTTCTTT

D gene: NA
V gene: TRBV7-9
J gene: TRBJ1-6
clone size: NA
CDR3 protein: CASSLRGDNSPLHF
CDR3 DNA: TGTGCCAGCAGTCTCCGGGGCGATAATTCACCCCTCCACTTT

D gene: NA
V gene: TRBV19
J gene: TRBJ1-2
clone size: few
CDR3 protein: CASSLDGVNYGYTF
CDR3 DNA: TGTGCCAGTAGCCTCGACGGAGTTAACTATGGCTACACCTTC

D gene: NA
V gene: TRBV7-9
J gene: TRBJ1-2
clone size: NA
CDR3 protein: CASSYGQSNYGYTF
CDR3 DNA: TGTGCCAGCAGCTACGGACAGTCTAACTATGGCTACACCTTC

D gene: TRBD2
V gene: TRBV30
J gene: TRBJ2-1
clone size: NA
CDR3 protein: CALGGAYNEQFF
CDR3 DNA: TGTGCCTTGGGGGGGGCCTACAATGAGCAGTTCTTC

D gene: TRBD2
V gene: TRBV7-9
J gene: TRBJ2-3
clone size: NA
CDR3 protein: CASSPTSGGTDTQYF
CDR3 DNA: TGTGCCAGCAGCCCGACTAGCGGGGGGACAGATACGCAGTATTTT

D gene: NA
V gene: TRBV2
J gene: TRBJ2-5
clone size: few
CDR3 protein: CASRGPRPQYF
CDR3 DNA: TGTGCCAGCAGAGGGCCGAGGCCCCAGTACTTC

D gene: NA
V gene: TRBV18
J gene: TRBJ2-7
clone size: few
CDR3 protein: CASSRVGRPYEQYF
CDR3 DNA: TGTGCCAGCTCCCGGGTGGGCCGGCCCTACGAGCAGTACTTC

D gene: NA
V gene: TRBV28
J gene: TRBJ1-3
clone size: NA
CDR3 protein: CASSTLPNSGNTIYF
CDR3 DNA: TGTGCCAGCAGTACCTTACCTAACTCTGGAAACACCATATATTTT

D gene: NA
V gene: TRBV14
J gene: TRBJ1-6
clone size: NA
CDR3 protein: CASSQIYNSPLHF
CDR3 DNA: TGTGCCAGCAGCCAGATCTATAATTCACCCCTCCACTTT

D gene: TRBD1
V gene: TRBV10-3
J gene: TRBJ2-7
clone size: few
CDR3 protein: CAISADRPEQYF
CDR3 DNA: TGTGCCATCAGTGCGGACAGGCCCGAGCAGTACTTC

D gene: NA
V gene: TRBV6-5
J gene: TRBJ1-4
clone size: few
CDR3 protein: CASSPTADNEKLFF
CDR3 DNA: TGTGCCAGCAGCCCGACAGCAGATAATGAAAAACTGTTTTTT

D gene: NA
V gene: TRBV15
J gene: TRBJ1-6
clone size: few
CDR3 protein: CATSRDVVGRSPLHF
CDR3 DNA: TGTGCCACCAGCAGAGATGTTGTTGGGCGGTCACCCCTCCACTTT

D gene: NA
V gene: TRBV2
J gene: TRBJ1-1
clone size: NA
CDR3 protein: CASSVRENTEAFF
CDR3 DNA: TGTGCCAGCAGTGTTCGAGAGAACACTGAAGCTTTCTTT

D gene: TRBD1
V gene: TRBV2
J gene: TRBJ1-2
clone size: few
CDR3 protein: CASTRTGANYGYTF
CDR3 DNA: TGTGCCAGCACCCGGACAGGGGCAAACTATGGCTACACCTTC

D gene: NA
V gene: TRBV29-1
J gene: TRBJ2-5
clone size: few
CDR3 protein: CSVEAAQETQYF
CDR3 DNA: TGCAGCGTTGAAGCGGCTCAAGAGACCCAGTACTTC

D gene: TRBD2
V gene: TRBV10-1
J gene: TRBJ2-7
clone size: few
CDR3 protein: CASSRAGGSYEQYF
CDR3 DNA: TGCGCCAGCAGCCGAGCGGGGGGCTCCTACGAGCAGTACTTC

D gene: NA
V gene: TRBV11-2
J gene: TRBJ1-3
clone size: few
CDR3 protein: CASSGGSSGNTIYF
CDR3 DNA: TGTGCCAGCAGCGGGGGTAGCTCTGGAAACACCATATATTTT

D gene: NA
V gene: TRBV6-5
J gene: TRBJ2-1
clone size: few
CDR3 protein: CASSEGFSYNEQFF
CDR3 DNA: TGTGCCAGCAGCGAAGGTTTCTCCTACAATGAGCAGTTCTTC

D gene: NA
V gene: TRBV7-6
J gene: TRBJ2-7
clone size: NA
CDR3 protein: CASSQLSTGFGSGEQYF
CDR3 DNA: TGTGCCAGCAGTCAACTATCAACGGGTTTTGGTTCGGGCGAGCAGTACTTC

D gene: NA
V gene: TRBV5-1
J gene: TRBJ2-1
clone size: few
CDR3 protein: CASSLAMVNSYNEQFF
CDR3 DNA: TGCGCCAGCAGCTTGGCCATGGTAAACTCCTACAATGAGCAGTTCTTC

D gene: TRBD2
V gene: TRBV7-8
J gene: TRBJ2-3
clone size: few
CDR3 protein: CASSLGLESTDTQYF
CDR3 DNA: TGTGCCAGCAGCTTGGGACTAGAAAGCACAGATACGCAGTATTTT

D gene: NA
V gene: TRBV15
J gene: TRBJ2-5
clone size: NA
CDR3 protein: CATSRDYGEETQYF
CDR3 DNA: TGTGCCACCAGCAGAGACTACGGGGAAGAGACCCAGTACTTC

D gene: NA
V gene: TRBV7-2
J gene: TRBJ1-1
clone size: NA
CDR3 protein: CASSLAHRVGVNVFF
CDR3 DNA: TGTGCCAGCAGCTTGGCGCACAGGGTCGGTGTAAATGTCTTCTTT

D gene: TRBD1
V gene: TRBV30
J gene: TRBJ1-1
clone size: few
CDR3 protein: CAWSAGGTVNTEAFF
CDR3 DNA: TGTGCCTGGAGTGCCGGGGGGACAGTGAACACTGAAGCTTTCTTT

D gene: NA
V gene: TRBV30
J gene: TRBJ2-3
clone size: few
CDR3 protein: CAWSLDSPDTQYF
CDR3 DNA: TGTGCCTGGAGCCTTGACAGCCCGGATACGCAGTATTTT

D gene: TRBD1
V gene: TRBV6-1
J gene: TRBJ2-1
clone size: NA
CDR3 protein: CASSRQGPYNEQFF
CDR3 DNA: TGTGCCAGCAGCCGACAGGGGCCCTACAATGAGCAGTTCTTC

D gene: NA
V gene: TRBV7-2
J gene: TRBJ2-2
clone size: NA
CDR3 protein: CASSLKFATNTGELFF
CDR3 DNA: TGTGCCAGCAGCCTAAAATTCGCAACGAACACCGGGGAGCTGTTTTTT

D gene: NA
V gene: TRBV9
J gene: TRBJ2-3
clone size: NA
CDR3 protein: CASSTLDQGPRTDTQYF
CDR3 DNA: TGTGCCAGCAGTACTCTTGACCAGGGGCCCCGCACAGATACGCAGTATTTT

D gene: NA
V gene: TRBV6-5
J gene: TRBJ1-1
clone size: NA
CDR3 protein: CASRRVLNTEAFF
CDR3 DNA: TGTGCCAGCAGGCGGGTCTTGAACACTGAAGCTTTCTTT

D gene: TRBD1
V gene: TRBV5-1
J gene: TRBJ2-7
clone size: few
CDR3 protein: CASSLQGAGSYEQYF
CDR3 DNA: TGCGCCAGCAGCTTACAGGGGGCCGGTTCCTACGAGCAGTACTTC

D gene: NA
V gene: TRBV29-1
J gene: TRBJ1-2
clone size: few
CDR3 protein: CSVEYGARDYGYTF
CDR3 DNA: TGCAGCGTTGAATATGGCGCCAGGGACTATGGCTACACCTTC

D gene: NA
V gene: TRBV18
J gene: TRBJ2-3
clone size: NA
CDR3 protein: CASSPPGGLSTDTQYF
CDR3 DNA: TGTGCCAGCTCACCACCGGGGGGCCTGAGCACAGATACGCAGTATTTT